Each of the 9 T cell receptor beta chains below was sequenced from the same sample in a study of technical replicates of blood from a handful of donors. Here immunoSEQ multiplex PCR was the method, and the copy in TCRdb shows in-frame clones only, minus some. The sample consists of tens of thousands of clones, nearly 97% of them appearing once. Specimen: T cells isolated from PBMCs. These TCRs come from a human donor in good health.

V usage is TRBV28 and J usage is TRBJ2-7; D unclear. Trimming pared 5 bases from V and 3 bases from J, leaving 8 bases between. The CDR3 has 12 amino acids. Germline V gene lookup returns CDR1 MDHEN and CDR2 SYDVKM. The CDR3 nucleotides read TGTGCCAGCAGTCTCCTCTACTACGAGCAGTACTTC. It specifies CASSLLYYEQYF.

The CDR3 nucleotides read TGTGCCAGCAGCACCCCTTCGGGAAGCTCCTACAATGAGCAGTTCTTC. Its protein product is CASSTPSGSSYNEQFF. This chain connects TRBV28 to TRBJ2-1; tentative D call: TRBD2 (5 bases). Germline values: CDR1 MDHEN, CDR2 SYDVKM. This CDR3 has 16 amino acids. Trimming shortened V by 6 bases and J by 0 bases, and 15 bases separated the two germline ends.

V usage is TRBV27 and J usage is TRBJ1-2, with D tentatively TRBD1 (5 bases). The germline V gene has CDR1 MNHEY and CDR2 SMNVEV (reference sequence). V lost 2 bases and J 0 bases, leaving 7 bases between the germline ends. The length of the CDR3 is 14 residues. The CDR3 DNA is TGTGCCAGCAGTTTAAGGGGAACTAACTATGGCTACACCTTC. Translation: CASSLRGTNYGYTF.

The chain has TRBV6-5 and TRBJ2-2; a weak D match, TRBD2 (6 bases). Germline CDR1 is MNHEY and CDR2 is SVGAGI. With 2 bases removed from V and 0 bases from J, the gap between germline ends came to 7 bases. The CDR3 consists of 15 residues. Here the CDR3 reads CASSYAGTNTGELFF. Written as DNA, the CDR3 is TGTGCCAGCAGTTACGCGGGAACGAACACCGGGGAGCTGTTTTTT.

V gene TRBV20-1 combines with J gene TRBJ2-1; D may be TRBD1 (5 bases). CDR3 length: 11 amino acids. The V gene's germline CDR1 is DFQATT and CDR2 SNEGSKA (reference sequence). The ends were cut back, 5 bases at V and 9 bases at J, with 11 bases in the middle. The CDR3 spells CSAGRGFEQFF. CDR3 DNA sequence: TGCAGTGCTGGTAGGGGTTTTGAGCAGTTCTTC.

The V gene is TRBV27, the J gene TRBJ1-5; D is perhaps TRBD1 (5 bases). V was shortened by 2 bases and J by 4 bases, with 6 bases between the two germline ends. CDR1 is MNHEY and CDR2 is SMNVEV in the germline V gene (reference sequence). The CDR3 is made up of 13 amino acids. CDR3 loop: CASSLRGNQPQHF. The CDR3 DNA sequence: TGTGCCAGCAGTTTACGGGGGAATCAGCCCCAGCATTTT.

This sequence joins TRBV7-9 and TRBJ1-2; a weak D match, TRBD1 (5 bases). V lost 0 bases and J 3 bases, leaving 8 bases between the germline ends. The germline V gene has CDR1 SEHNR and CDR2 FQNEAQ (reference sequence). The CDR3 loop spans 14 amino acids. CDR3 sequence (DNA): TGTGCCAGCAGCTTAGCAGGGGCAGACTATGGCTACACCTTC. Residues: CASSLAGADYGYTF.

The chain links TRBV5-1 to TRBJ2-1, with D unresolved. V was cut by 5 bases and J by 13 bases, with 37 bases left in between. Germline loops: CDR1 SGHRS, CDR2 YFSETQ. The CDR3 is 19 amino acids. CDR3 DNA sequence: TGCGCCAGCAGGTCCGAGATCTACGCAGGTTTCCCCAGGAATTGGGCCCAGTTCTTC. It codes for CASRSEIYAGFPRNWAQFF.

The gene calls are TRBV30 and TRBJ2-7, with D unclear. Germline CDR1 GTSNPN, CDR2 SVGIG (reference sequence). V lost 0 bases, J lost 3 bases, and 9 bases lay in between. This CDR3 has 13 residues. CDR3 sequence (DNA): TGTGCCTGGAGTGTACTAAACCTCTACGAGCAGTACTTC. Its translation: CAWSVLNLYEQYF.